The 5 T cell receptor beta chains in this list originate from one sample, sequenced in a study of shared clonotypes between healthy human individuals. Using immunoSEQ multiplex PCR, the repertoire was profiled, and TCRdb retains in-frame clones only, with some absent. Of over 2 million clones in the sample, 85% to 95% were seen once. Sequenced input: naive CD4+ T cells from PBMCs. Subset in this sample: CD45RA+ positively selected. These receptor sequences come from a man between 18 and 35 years old in good health. Some clones in this sample may be carry-over from other donors' samples.

V and J are TRBV28 and TRBJ1-1; no clear D gene. This CDR3 is built from 13 residues. The V gene lost 1 base and the J gene lost 0 bases, with 3 bases spanning the gap. Looked up from germline, CDR1 is MDHEN and CDR2 is SYDVKM. The CDR3: CASSLLVNTEAFF. The CDR3 coding sequence is TGTGCCAGCAGTTTATTAGTGAACACTGAAGCTTTCTTT. Based on the CDR3 plus reference TRBV28 and TRBJ1-1, the full variable domain is DVKVTQSSRYLVKRTGEKVFLECVQDMDHENMFWYRQDPGLGLRLIYFSYDVKMKEKGDIPEGYSVSREKKERFSLILESASTNQTSMYLCASSLLVNTEAFFGQGTRLTVV.

Concerning this clone itself: This sample also contains other DNA sequences that code for the same CDR3. The chain joins TRBV9 to TRBJ2-1; D not certain. Trimming took off 0 bases at V and 0 bases at J, with 7 bases between the two ends. In germline, CDR1 is SGDLS, CDR2 YYNGEE. The CDR3 has 15 residues. The CDR3 spells CASSVGGNSYNEQFF. CDR3 coding DNA: TGTGCCAGCAGCGTAGGAGGAAACTCCTACAATGAGCAGTTCTTC. Full variable domain (rest looked up from reference TRBV9 and TRBJ2-1): DSGVTQTPKHLITATGQRVTLRCSPRSGDLSVYWYQQSLDQGLQFLIQYYNGEERAKGNILERFSAQQFPDLHSELNLSSLELGDSALYFCASSVGGNSYNEQFFGPGTRLTVL.

This chain joins TRBV2 and TRBJ2-5, with 7 bases identical to TRBD2. After removal of 7 bases from V and 4 bases from J, the junction contained 3 bases not matched to a gene. The CDR3 sequence is 12 residues long. Germline V gives CDR1 SNHLY, CDR2 FYNNEI. The CDR3 region is CASKGRVETQYF. DNA for the CDR3: TGTGCCAGCAAAGGGAGGGTAGAGACCCAGTACTTC.

The rearrangement uses TRBV6-5 and TRBJ2-3, with D hard to call. Trimming pared 2 bases from V and 4 bases from J, leaving 13 bases between. The CDR3 is 15 amino acids. CDR1 is MNHEY and CDR2 is SVGAGI in the germline V gene. Here the CDR3 DNA reads TGTGCCAGCAGTTACCAACATGGGGTGGCAGATACGCAGTATTTT. It encodes CASSYQHGVADTQYF.

V is TRBV9 and J is TRBJ1-3, with D maybe TRBD1 (5 bases). Per the germline V gene, CDR1 is SGDLS and CDR2 is YYNGEE. This CDR3 has 12 residues. Between the trimmed V and J ends, which lost 3 bases and 13 bases, there was a span of 14 bases. Written as DNA, the CDR3 is TGTGCCAGCAGCGATACGGGACCCATTATATATTTT. It yields the protein CASSDTGPIIYF.